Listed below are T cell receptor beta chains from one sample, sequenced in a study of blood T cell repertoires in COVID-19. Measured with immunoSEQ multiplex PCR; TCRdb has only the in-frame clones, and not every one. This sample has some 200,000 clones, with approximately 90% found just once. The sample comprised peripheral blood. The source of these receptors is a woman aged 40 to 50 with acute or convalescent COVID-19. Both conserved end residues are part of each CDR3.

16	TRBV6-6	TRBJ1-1	CASSWRVGYEDTEAFF
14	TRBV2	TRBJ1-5	CASSNDRVNQPQHF
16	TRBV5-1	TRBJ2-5	CASSLRAGGLQETQYF
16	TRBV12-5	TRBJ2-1	CASGLYAGQAYNEQFF
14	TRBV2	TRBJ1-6	CASSIQIYNSPLHF
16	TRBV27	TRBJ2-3	CASSFRLAGFTDTQYF
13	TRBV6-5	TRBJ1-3	CASTGNSGNTIYF
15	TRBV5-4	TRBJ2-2	CASRPGTSLTGELFF
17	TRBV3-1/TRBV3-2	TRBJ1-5	CASSQALLRGTNQPQHF
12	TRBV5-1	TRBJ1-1	CASSFEGAEAFF
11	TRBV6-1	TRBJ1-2	CASRDSYGYTF
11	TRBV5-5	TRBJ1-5	CASSSNGPQHF
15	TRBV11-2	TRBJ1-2	CASSSTGRANYGYTF
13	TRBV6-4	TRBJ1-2	CASSATEGGGYTF
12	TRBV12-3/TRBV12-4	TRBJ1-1	CASMLQGAEAFF
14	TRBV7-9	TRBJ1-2	CASSLLQGFNGYTF
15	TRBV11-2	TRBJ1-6	CASSLQGADSAPLHF
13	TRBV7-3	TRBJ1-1	CASSSVEGGTAFF
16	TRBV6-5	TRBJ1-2	CASSYPGGETNYGYTF
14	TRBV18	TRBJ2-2	CASSKSGGTGELFF
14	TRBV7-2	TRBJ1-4	CASRTGTDNEKLFF
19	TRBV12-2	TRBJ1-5	CASRLCRNSREDSNQPQHF
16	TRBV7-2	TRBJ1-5	CASSLGLGRADQPQHF
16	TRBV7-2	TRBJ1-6	CASSLRGQGVNSPLHF
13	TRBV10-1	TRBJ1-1	CASSENRNTEAFF
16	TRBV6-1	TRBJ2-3	CASSGGTSGITDTQYF
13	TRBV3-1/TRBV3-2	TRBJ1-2	CASSRNPGYGYTF
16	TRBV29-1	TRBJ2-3	CSVELPRAGNTDTQYF
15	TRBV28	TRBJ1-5	CASRVGQGASQPQHF
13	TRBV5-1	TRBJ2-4	CASSFRGGDIQYF
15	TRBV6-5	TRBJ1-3	CASTYGRVGGNTIYF
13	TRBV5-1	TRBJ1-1	CASSFSTGTEAFF
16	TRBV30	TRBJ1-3	CAWSVRQTLSGNTIYF
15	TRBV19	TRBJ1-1	CASVRIRGRDTEAFF
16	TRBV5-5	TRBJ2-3	CASSIRLAGSTDTQYF
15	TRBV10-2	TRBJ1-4	CASSERGAGNEKLFF
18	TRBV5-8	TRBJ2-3	CASSTPLGQRYSTDTQYF
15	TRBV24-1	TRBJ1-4	CATSDKAGIGEKLFF
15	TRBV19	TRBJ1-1	CASSPEGTLDTEAFF
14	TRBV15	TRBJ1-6	CATSSGGGNSPLHF
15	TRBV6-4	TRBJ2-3	CASGTTGGGTDTQYF
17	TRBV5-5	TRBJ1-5	CASSLTVGTFSNQPQHF
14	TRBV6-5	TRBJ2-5	CASRTVGRRSTQYF
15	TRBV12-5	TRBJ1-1	CASGLVGTTGTEAFF
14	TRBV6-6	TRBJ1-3	CASSSGQTGNTIYF
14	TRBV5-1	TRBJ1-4	CASSSGQENEKLFF
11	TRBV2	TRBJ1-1	CAGTGGLEAFF
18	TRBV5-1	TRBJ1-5	CASSSPGQETFSNQPQHF
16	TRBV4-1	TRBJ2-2	CASSLQTGTPTGELFF